This T cell receptor beta chain is from a study of T cells in Graves' hyperthyroidism and ophthalmopathy. Overall study results and limits: Blood also carried most thyroid clonotypes expanded above 0.001.

The CDR3 has 12 residues. The V gene lost 3 bases and the J gene lost 5 bases, with 8 bases spanning the gap. CDR1 and CDR2 (germline): PRHDT, FYEKMQ (reference sequence). TCR beta CDR3 regions were amplified from RNA transcripts. Initially, a first-round RT-PCR of the TCR CDR3 employed the HTBI primer set. TCRdb ran MiXCR on the multiplex PCR reads and lists one entry per CDR3 protein. The repertoire holds fewer than 400,000 distinct CDR3 sequences, with just under 25% as singletons. With regard to this clonotype: Its antigen is currently unknown.

The sequence derives from a man aged 45-60 years with Graves' hyperthyroidism. Sequenced sample: blood. This sequence joins TRBV13 and TRBJ2-7, with D unclear. The CDR3 sequence: CASSFLGDEQYF. CDR3 nucleotide sequence: TGTGCCAGCAGCTTCCTAGGCGACGAGCAGTACTTC.